The T cell receptor (beta chain) under discussion was sequenced for a study of T cells in Graves' hyperthyroidism and ophthalmopathy. Amplified TCR beta CDR3 regions derived from RNA transcripts. The TCR CDR3 was amplified in a first-round RT-PCR using the HTBI primer set. TCRdb analysed the multiplex PCR reads with MiXCR anew, one entry per CDR3 protein. The table shows around 760,000 distinct CDR3 sequences, with 30% to 40% occurring only once. The table lists this clonotype with many counts. As yet, its antigen is unknown. Findings and caveats of the study: Most clonotypes that expanded in the thyroid above 0.001 also showed up in blood.

Material for sequencing was blood. This sequence was found in a woman aged 40 to 50 with Graves' hyperthyroidism.

CDR3 sequence (DNA): TGTGCCAGCAGCCCCGGACAGGTGAACACCGGGGAGCTGTTTTTT. Translated: CASSPGQVNTGELFF. The chain employs TRBV7-9 and TRBJ2-2, with 7 nucleotides matching TRBD1. With V trimmed by 5 bases and J by 1 base, 4 bases remained unmatched. This CDR3 is 15 amino acids long. Germline-derived CDR1 and CDR2 are SEHNR and FQNEAQ (reference sequence).